Listed here is a single T cell receptor beta chain. The CDR3 consists of 15 residues. The V and J ends lost 2 bases and 8 bases, in that order; junction bases with no gene match: 8. Germline V gene lookup returns CDR1 LGHNA and CDR2 YSLEER. The TCR beta repertoire was assessed by survey-level immunoSEQ sequencing. Repertoires were generated with immunoSEQ multiplex PCR, while TCRdb's copy carries only in-frame clones and drops some. This table holds roughly 68,000 clones, approximately 92% found once. This TCR was recovered from a man in his forties with rheumatoid arthritis. The sequenced sample was PBMCs. V usage is TRBV4-3 and J usage is TRBJ1-4; the match to TRBD1 covers 7 bases. The CDR3 region is CASSQSGGQEEKLFF. CDR3 nucleotide sequence: TGCGCCAGCAGCCAATCCGGAGGACAGGAGGAAAAACTGTTTTTT.